The rows below give T cell receptor beta chains drawn from one sample of a study of blood T cells in healthy people across ages. MiXCR, applied by TCRdb to the 5' RACE reads, yields one record per CDR3 protein. The repertoire has around 1.5 million distinct CDR3 sequences, about 31% of them found once; the top ten carry approximately 11%. The sequencing sample was made of blood. All receptors come from a woman in her twenties or thirties in good health. Each CDR3 is given with its conserved first and last residue.

v_gene | CDR3aa
TRBV28 | CASSPRRTGVSYNEQFF
TRBV5-1 | CASSAGLAGGDEQYF
TRBV4-2 | CASSQAGFTGGIQETQYF
TRBV7-9 | CASSPSAGGNGYTF
TRBV4-1 | CASSQRGLAALNEQFF
TRBV27 | CASSFSGTNYEQYF
TRBV6-4 | CASSVGQGAEGYTF
TRBV6-5 | CATKRAGYGANVLTF
TRBV20-1 | CSARVRGAVYTDTQYF
TRBV5-1 | CASSLDRGREGANVLTF
TRBV2 | CASRTGHEKLFF
TRBV12-3/TRBV12-4 | CASSRSTGGSYNEQFF
TRBV5-8 | CASSPGDMQKETQYF
TRBV7-2 | CVSSWGRDWKQYEQYF
TRBV28 | CASNLYTGGPSNQPQHF
TRBV27 | CASRSDRWQFF
TRBV4-1 | CASSYEVPPGEQYF
TRBV10-2 | CASRGTATTGDEQYF
TRBV7-3 | CASSRFRSDTQYF
TRBV5-1 | CASSLSHTYNEQFF
TRBV4-2 | CASSLLRDRADNEQFF
TRBV6-1 | CASSPQGPSQPQHF
TRBV29-1 | CSVPGQVTDTQYF
TRBV7-8 | CATHPGTDTQYF
TRBV7-3 | CASSSSLQEQFF
TRBV5-6 | CASSPSGATREQYF
TRBV4-1 | CASSQDLARSSYEQYF
TRBV12-3/TRBV12-4 | CASSWTRGLFF
TRBV6-1 | CASSEDSPYEQYF
TRBV12-3/TRBV12-4 | CASAEGRTEAFF